The rows below give T cell receptor beta chains drawn from one sample of a study of shared clonotypes between healthy human individuals. The protocol was immunoSEQ multiplex PCR, while the TCRdb copy is restricted to in-frame clones and leaves out a portion. The data hold about 710,000 clones, with 72% observed a single time. Sequencing was carried out using memory CD4+ T cells sorted from blood. The receptors were gathered from a woman in her twenties or thirties in good health. Each CDR3 is given with its conserved first and last residue. D genes are given only for firm matches. For some rows the clone size is stated as once, few or many, or as a class when expanded; others skip it.

TRBJ2-2	NA	TRBV5-1	NA	CASSLEYSPLNTGELFF	TGCGCCAGCAGCTTGGAGTACTCCCCCTTGAACACCGGGGAGCTGTTTTTT
TRBJ1-2	NA	TRBV6-6	TRBD1	CASRPGTGVLNYGYTF	TGTGCCAGCAGACCCGGGACAGGGGTACTTAACTATGGCTACACCTTC
TRBJ1-4	few	TRBV6-5	NA	CASSYTGQGYEKLFF	TGTGCCAGCAGTTATACCGGTCAGGGTTATGAAAAACTGTTTTTT
TRBJ2-1	NA	TRBV29-1	NA	CSAGVQVYEQFF	TGCAGCGCTGGGGTGCAGGTTTATGAGCAGTTCTTC
TRBJ1-3	NA	TRBV6-6	NA	CASSPTNSGNTIYF	TGTGCCAGCAGTCCAACCAACTCTGGAAACACCATATATTTT
TRBJ2-1	few	TRBV4-1	NA	CASSQDPINEQFF	TGCGCCAGCAGCCAAGACCCGATCAATGAGCAGTTCTTC
TRBJ1-1	NA	TRBV14	NA	CASSQGWRYTEAFF	TGTGCCAGCAGCCAAGGCTGGAGATACACTGAAGCTTTCTTT
TRBJ1-1	NA	TRBV5-4	NA	CASSSELVAEAFF	TGTGCCAGCAGCTCGGAGTTAGTAGCTGAAGCTTTCTTT
TRBJ2-1	NA	TRBV28	TRBD1	CASSHWDRVKPSYNEQFF	TGTGCCAGCAGTCACTGGGACAGGGTAAAGCCCTCCTACAATGAGCAGTTCTTC
TRBJ2-1	few	TRBV5-1	NA	CASSLPREFFNWSYNEQFF	TGCGCCAGCAGCTTGCCTCGGGAGTTCTTTAATTGGTCGTACAATGAGCAGTTCTTC
TRBJ2-1	NA	TRBV7-9	TRBD2	CASSSPGLAENNEQFF	TGTGCCAGCAGTTCCCCGGGACTAGCGGAGAACAATGAGCAGTTCTTC
TRBJ2-1	NA	TRBV4-2	TRBD1	CASSQDRPSYNEQFF	TGTGCCAGCAGCCAGGACAGGCCCTCCTACAATGAGCAGTTCTTC
TRBJ2-7	few	TRBV19	TRBD1	CASSLRQGFHEQYF	TGTGCCAGTAGTCTCCGACAGGGTTTCCACGAGCAGTACTTC
TRBJ2-1	NA	TRBV20-1	NA	CSALPEQFF	TGCAGTGCTCTACCCGAGCAGTTCTTC
TRBJ2-7	NA	TRBV5-1	TRBD2	CASSFGTSGSYEQYF	TGCGCCAGCAGCTTCGGGACTAGCGGGAGTTACGAGCAGTACTTC
TRBJ2-1	NA	TRBV5-1	NA	CASSLTRGAYNEQFF	TGCGCCAGCAGCCTCACGAGGGGAGCCTACAATGAGCAGTTCTTC
TRBJ2-2	once	TRBV27	NA	CASTDVGPGELFF	TGTGCCAGCACTGACGTCGGCCCCGGGGAGCTGTTTTTT
TRBJ1-2	NA	TRBV28	TRBD1	CATEQGRGGYTF	TGTGCCACCGAACAGGGGAGGGGTGGCTACACCTTC
TRBJ2-2	once	TRBV2	NA	CASTLDVTGELFF	TGTGCCAGCACCCTTGATGTGACCGGGGAGCTGTTTTTT
TRBJ2-6	NA	TRBV7-2	NA	CASSLFHPGTGANVLTF	TGTGCCAGCAGCTTATTCCATCCCGGGACCGGGGCCAACGTCCTGACTTTC
TRBJ2-1	once	TRBV7-9	NA	CASSLVANSYNEQFF	TGTGCCAGCAGCTTAGTGGCTAACTCCTACAATGAGCAGTTCTTC
TRBJ2-1	NA	TRBV28	TRBD2	CASSSSGRVMDEQFF	TGTGCCAGCAGTTCTAGCGGGAGAGTTATGGATGAGCAGTTCTTC
TRBJ2-7	NA	TRBV18	NA	CASSPDGFSSYEQYF	TGTGCCAGCTCACCAGACGGATTCTCCTCCTACGAGCAGTACTTC
TRBJ2-1	NA	TRBV11-2	NA	CASSPPGFEQFF	TGTGCCAGCAGCCCCCCTGGGTTTGAGCAGTTCTTC
TRBJ1-1	many	TRBV25-1	NA	CASSESSQGLGTEAFF	TGTGCCAGCAGTGAATCCAGTCAGGGTCTAGGTACTGAAGCTTTCTTT
TRBJ1-1	NA	TRBV6-1	NA	CASTIGDSSNTEAFF	TGTGCCAGCACAATAGGCGACAGCTCCAACACTGAAGCTTTCTTT
TRBJ1-2	few	TRBV10-2	NA	CASSLGTRTYGYTF	TGCGCCAGCAGCCTCGGGACAAGAACCTATGGCTACACCTTC
TRBJ2-3	NA	TRBV20-1	NA	CSVPAADTQYF	TGCAGTGTTCCAGCAGCAGATACGCAGTATTTT
TRBJ1-5	NA	TRBV2	NA	CASSEGRFPSNQPQHF	TGTGCCAGCAGTGAGGGGAGATTTCCTAGCAATCAGCCCCAGCATTTT
TRBJ2-1	NA	TRBV5-1	TRBD2	CASSLSVAGGGNEQFF	TGCGCCAGCAGCCTCTCGGTGGCGGGAGGTGGCAATGAGCAGTTCTTC
TRBJ2-1	NA	TRBV10-3	NA	CATSTGEDEQFF	TGTGCCACCTCCACGGGAGAGGATGAGCAGTTCTTC
TRBJ2-7	NA	TRBV19	NA	CASSIVRSSEQYF	TGTGCCAGTAGTATAGTTAGGTCTTCCGAGCAGTACTTC
TRBJ1-2	few	TRBV28	NA	CASRPPGQGYGYTF	TGTGCCAGCAGGCCCCCGGGGCAAGGCTATGGCTACACCTTC
TRBJ2-7	NA	TRBV28	TRBD1	CASLTGGTYEQYF	TGTGCCAGCTTGACAGGGGGCACCTACGAGCAGTACTTC
TRBJ1-2	NA	TRBV4-2	NA	CASSPHLVSQVYGYTF	TGTGCCAGCAGCCCGCATCTCGTTTCACAGGTCTATGGCTACACCTTC
TRBJ2-3	NA	TRBV9	NA	CASSPRTDTQYF	TGTGCCAGCAGCCCTCGCACAGATACGCAGTATTTT
TRBJ2-3	NA	TRBV5-1	NA	CASSLASRADTQYF	TGCGCCAGCAGCTTGGCCTCTAGAGCAGATACGCAGTATTTT
TRBJ2-5	NA	TRBV6-5	NA	CASGTHQETQYF	TGTGCCAGCGGGACCCATCAAGAGACCCAGTACTTC
TRBJ2-1	NA	TRBV7-2	TRBD2	CASSPNGLAGANEQFF	TGTGCCAGCAGCCCGAACGGACTAGCGGGAGCGAATGAGCAGTTCTTC
TRBJ1-2	NA	TRBV19	TRBD1	CASSFGDRLGGYTF	TGTGCCAGTAGTTTCGGGGACAGGCTAGGTGGCTACACCTTC
TRBJ1-1	NA	TRBV6-5	NA	CASRQGLNTEAFF	TGTGCCAGCAGGCAGGGGCTGAACACTGAAGCTTTCTTT
TRBJ2-3	once	TRBV6-1	NA	CASSFSGLRDTQYF	TGTGCCAGCAGTTTCTCGGGACTTCGAGATACGCAGTATTTT
TRBJ2-1	NA	TRBV10-3	TRBD1	CAISAGDRGRDEQFF	TGTGCCATCAGTGCCGGGGACAGGGGTAGGGATGAGCAGTTCTTC
TRBJ2-3	NA	TRBV29-1	NA	CSVEGWGSTDTQYF	TGCAGCGTTGAAGGTTGGGGATCGACAGATACGCAGTATTTT
TRBJ2-7	NA	TRBV29-1	TRBD1	CSVGQGVGYEQYF	TGCAGCGTCGGACAGGGGGTTGGATACGAGCAGTACTTC
TRBJ1-2	NA	TRBV7-8	TRBD1	CASSSTRGQGYGYTF	TGTGCCAGCAGCTCGACTAGGGGACAGGGATATGGCTACACCTTC
TRBJ2-2	NA	TRBV9	TRBD2	CASTGLAGVAGELFF	TGTGCCAGCACCGGACTAGCGGGAGTCGCCGGGGAGCTGTTTTTT
TRBJ2-7	NA	TRBV6-9	NA	CASSYKLASKVEQYF	TGTGCCAGCAGTTATAAGCTAGCCAGTAAGGTCGAGCAGTACTTC
TRBJ1-3	NA	TRBV4-1	TRBD1	CASSQGGTASGNTIYF	TGCGCCAGCAGCCAAGGCGGGACAGCCTCTGGAAACACCATATATTTT
TRBJ1-5	NA	TRBV28	NA	CATLRGGNSNQPQHF	TGTGCCACCCTCAGAGGGGGTAATAGCAATCAGCCCCAGCATTTT
TRBJ2-5	NA	TRBV28	NA	CASSLKGTQYF	TGTGCCAGCAGTTTGAAGGGGACCCAGTACTTC
TRBJ2-7	NA	TRBV10-3	NA	CAISEGVGTYEQYF	TGTGCCATCAGTGAGGGGGTAGGGACCTACGAGCAGTACTTC
TRBJ2-7	NA	TRBV6-1	NA	CASSGRGDGTYEQYF	TGTGCCAGCAGTGGGAGGGGGGACGGAACCTACGAGCAGTACTTC
TRBJ2-1	few	TRBV15	NA	CATGRNDRSLNNEQFF	TGTGCCACCGGACGAAATGACCGGAGCCTAAACAATGAGCAGTTCTTC
TRBJ2-7	NA	TRBV7-9	TRBD1	CASSSTPGTGRDEQYF	TGTGCCAGCAGCTCTACTCCCGGGACAGGGCGCGACGAGCAGTACTTC